The T cell receptor (beta chain) described here comes from a study of immune heterogeneity within non-small cell lung tumors. Study overall: There was 1 tumor not otherwise specified, along with around eleven non-squamous carcinomas and several squamous cell carcinomas.

Template material for each sample was 450 to 750 ng of bulk tumor genomic DNA. Several biopsies per primary tumor, spaced far apart, were taken during surgery. Curative surgery was undertaken by patients, who had untreated, newly diagnosed non-small cell lung cancer. The study drew donors from newly diagnosed non-small cell lung cancer patients having surgery with curative intent. By share, this clonotype ranks as medium-sized (0.01 to 0.1%). Multiplex PCR with 32 V and 13 J primers amplified TCR beta CDR3. TCRdb re-derived calls from the multiplex PCR reads in MiXCR, one entry per CDR3 protein. The sample records approximately 2,500 distinct CDR3 sequences, 20% to 25% being singletons. The clonotype originates from a man aged 40-49 years with non-small cell lung cancer. The sequencing sample was made of lung tumor tissue.

The CDR3 nucleotides read TGTGCCAGCAGATCCGACAGAGTAAGCAATCAGCCCCAGCATTTT. Amino acids: CASRSDRVSNQPQHF. The chain couples TRBV6-2 or TRBV6-3 to TRBJ1-5, with D possibly TRBD1 on 5 matching bases. Trimming pared 6 bases from V and 1 base from J, leaving 13 bases between. The V gene's germline CDR1 is MNHEY and CDR2 SVGEGT. This CDR3 has 15 amino acids.